A single sample is the source of the 30 T cell receptor beta chains below, sequenced in a study of blood T cell repertoires in COVID-19. The repertoire was sequenced with immunoSEQ multiplex PCR; TCRdb's copy has only in-frame clones and lacks some. The table shows 70,000 to 90,000 clones, with approximately 83% occurring only once. The sequencing input was peripheral blood. These receptors were obtained from a man aged 55 to 70 with acute or convalescent COVID-19.

This clone has a single count. The chain uses TRBV2 and TRBJ2-2, with 9 bases aligning to TRBD1. Germline V gene sequence: CDR1 SNHLY, CDR2 FYNNEI. The J segment lost 6 bases and the V segment lost 6 bases, leaving 5 bases of the junction unmatched. CDR3 length equals 14 residues. The CDR3 DNA reads TGTGCCAGCAGGCCTGACAGGGGGGCCGGGGAGCTGTTTTTT. Residues: CASRPDRGAGELFF.

The chain uses TRBV19 and TRBJ2-2, with D uncertain. The CDR3 consists of 14 residues. Trimming took off 6 bases at V and 2 bases at J, with 10 bases between the two ends. The V gene's germline CDR1 is LNHDA and CDR2 SQIVND (reference sequence). The CDR3 spells CASSVLSNTGELFF. The CDR3 coding sequence is TGTGCCAGTAGCGTACTCTCAAACACCGGGGAGCTGTTTTTT.

This rearrangement joins TRBV6-1 to TRBJ1-6; 8 bases align to TRBD1. V was pared by 6 bases and J by 9 bases, with 4 bases of the junction left unmatched. CDR1 is MNHNS and CDR2 is SASEGT in the germline V gene. The CDR3 is made up of 13 amino acids. The CDR3 sequence is CASRGTGASPLHF. DNA of the CDR3: TGTGCCAGCAGAGGGACAGGTGCTTCACCCCTCCACTTT.

The chain uses TRBV19 and TRBJ1-1; 8 bases map to TRBD1. The junction had 9 bases not matched to a gene; V was cut back by 7 bases and J by 5 bases. The V gene's germline CDR1 is LNHDA and CDR2 SQIVND (reference sequence). The CDR3 is made up of 14 amino acids. CDR3 nucleotides: TGTGCCAGTACCTATCAGGGGGCGCGAACTGAAGCTTTCTTT. This sequence encodes CASTYQGARTEAFF.

This clone was detected a few times. The chain joins TRBV6-2 or TRBV6-3 to TRBJ1-1, with 7 nucleotides matching TRBD1. Germline V gene lookup returns CDR1 MNHEY and CDR2 SVGEGT. The J segment lost 5 bases and the V segment lost 2 bases, leaving 2 bases of the junction unmatched. The CDR3 runs to 13 residues. Here the CDR3 DNA reads TGTGCCAGCAGTTACGACAGGGTTACTGAAGCTTTCTTT. It codes for CASSYDRVTEAFF.

This chain uses TRBV3-1 (or the pseudogene TRBV3-2) with TRBJ2-1; TRBD1 matches 10 bases. The CDR3 extends over 15 amino acids. The V gene end was trimmed by 1 base and the J gene end by 8 bases; junction bases not matched to a gene: 5. Germline V gene sequence: CDR1 LGHDT, CDR2 YNNKEL (reference sequence). CDR3 nucleotides: TGTGCCAGCAGCCAAGGACAGGGGGCGGTCGATGAGCAGTTCTTC. Encoded protein: CASSQGQGAVDEQFF.

CDR3 nucleotide sequence: TGCGCCAGCAGATCGGGGGGCAATCTTATTAACACTGAAGCTTTCTTT. Encoded protein: CASRSGGNLINTEAFF. This chain links TRBV5-1 with TRBJ1-1, with D maybe TRBD1 (6 bases). This CDR3 is built from 16 residues. Between the trimmed V and J ends, which lost 5 bases and 2 bases, there was a span of 19 bases. The germline CDR1 and CDR2 sequences are SGHRS and YFSETQ.

This clone was counted once. This chain links TRBV2 with TRBJ1-5; D possibly corresponds to TRBD1 (6 bases). Germline V gene sequence: CDR1 SNHLY, CDR2 FYNNEI. V lost 5 bases and J lost 2, with 16 bases in between. The length of the CDR3 is 16 residues. This CDR3 is CASSPPRGGRNQPQHF. The DNA for the CDR3 is TGTGCCAGCAGTCCCCCGCGGGGGGGCCGCAATCAGCCCCAGCATTTT.

This clone was observed a single time. The J gene is TRBJ1-5, the V gene TRBV4-1; tentative D call: TRBD1 (6 bases). The germline gives CDR1 MGHRA, CDR2 YSYEKL. The CDR3 loop spans 17 amino acids. V lost 0 bases and J 3 bases, leaving 15 bases between the germline ends. CDR3 bases: TGCGCCAGCAGCCAAGAGAGGCTGGGACAACTCAATCAGCCCCAGCATTTT. It yields the protein CASSQERLGQLNQPQHF.

This clone was seen a few times. The J gene is TRBJ2-3, the V gene TRBV6-4; possibly TRBD1 for D (6 bases). Germline loops: CDR1 MRHNA, CDR2 SNTAGT. The V and J ends lost 2 bases and 2 bases respectively, with 8 bases between them. The CDR3 covers 14 residues. CDR3 in amino acids: CASSDAGATDTQYF. DNA for the CDR3: TGTGCCAGCAGTGACGCAGGGGCCACAGATACGCAGTATTTT.

V gene TRBV4-3 combines with J gene TRBJ2-2, with 12 nucleotides matching TRBD2. In germline, CDR1 is LGHNA, CDR2 YSLEER. The V gene end was trimmed by 4 bases and the J gene end by 7 bases; junction bases not matched to a gene: 7. The CDR3 is made up of 16 amino acids. The DNA of the CDR3 is TGCGCCAGCAGCCCCTCTGGACTAGCGGGGATCGGGGAGCTGTTTTTT. This sequence encodes CASSPSGLAGIGELFF.

This sequence joins TRBV10-2 and TRBJ2-7, with D tentatively TRBD1 (5 bases). This CDR3 has 14 amino acids. The germline CDR1 and CDR2 sequences are WSHSY and SAAADI. Trimming shortened V by 0 bases and J by 3 bases, and 9 bases separated the two germline ends. Here the CDR3 reads CASSESIGVYEQYF. DNA for the CDR3: TGCGCCAGCAGTGAGTCTATAGGGGTCTACGAGCAGTACTTC.

The chain is built from TRBV6-4 and TRBJ2-1, with 7 nucleotides matching TRBD1. The CDR3 is made up of 15 amino acids. V shed 3 bases and J 4 bases; nucleotides not matched to a gene: 6. CDR1 and CDR2 from the germline V gene are MRHNA and SNTAGT. DNA of the CDR3: TGTGCCAGCAGTGAACAGGGGAGTAGGTACAATGAGCAGTTCTTC. This translates into CASSEQGSRYNEQFF.

This clone was seen a single time. The rearrangement joins TRBV5-1 to TRBJ1-5; 7 positions match TRBD1. Looked up from germline, CDR1 is SGHRS and CDR2 is YFSETQ. This CDR3 region has 16 residues. The V gene end was trimmed by 0 bases and the J gene end by 6 bases; junction bases not matched to a gene: 9. Written as DNA, the CDR3 is TGCGCCAGCAGCTTGGAGTCAGGGGGATTAGGTCAGCCCCAGCATTTT. Its protein product is CASSLESGGLGQPQHF.

The chain uses TRBV7-9 and TRBJ2-1; D unresolved. V gave up 10 bases and J gave up 1 base, with 14 bases separating them. The CDR3 runs to 14 residues. The germline V gene encodes CDR1 SEHNR and CDR2 FQNEAQ (reference sequence). CDR3 sequence reads: CAITPGTSYNEQFF. The CDR3 region has the DNA TGTGCCATCACCCCGGGTACTTCCTACAATGAGCAGTTCTTC.

V is TRBV4-1 and J is TRBJ2-1, with D perhaps matching TRBD1 (6 bases). The germline V and J ends were trimmed by 2 bases and 3 bases, with 26 bases remaining between them. Germline CDR1 and CDR2: MGHRA and YSYEKL. The CDR3 length is 20 residues. The CDR3 loop reads CASSQPKGRPGTRLYNEQFF. The CDR3 DNA reads TGCGCCAGCAGCCAACCCAAAGGACGACCGGGGACAAGGCTCTACAATGAGCAGTTCTTC.

The chain is built from TRBV2 and TRBJ2-4; maybe TRBD2 (6 bases). CDR1 SNHLY and CDR2 FYNNEI come from the germline V gene. V gave up 7 bases and J gave up 0 bases, with 13 bases separating them. This CDR3 contains 15 residues. The CDR3 nucleotides are TGTGCCAGCAAGATCCGGGAGCTAGCCAAAAACATTCAGTACTTC. Translated, it gives CASKIRELAKNIQYF.

The rearrangement joins TRBV6-5 to TRBJ2-1; 10 bases align to TRBD2. Looked up from germline, CDR1 is MNHEY and CDR2 is SVGAGI. V shed 2 bases, J shed 6 bases, and the junction held 4 bases outside the gene matches. This CDR3 is 15 amino acids long. This CDR3 reads CASSYVAGGPNEQFF. CDR3 coding DNA: TGTGCCAGCAGTTACGTAGCGGGGGGCCCCAATGAGCAGTTCTTC.

The chain links TRBV7-9 to TRBJ1-2, with D possibly being TRBD1 (6 bases). The germline gives CDR1 SEHNR, CDR2 FQNEAQ (reference sequence). The V and J ends lost 0 bases and 7 bases respectively, with 9 bases between them. The CDR3 is made up of 13 amino acids. The CDR3 DNA is TGTGCCAGCAGCTTAGCCGGGACAAGTGGCTACACCTTC. Its translation is CASSLAGTSGYTF.

This sequence joins TRBV19 and TRBJ1-1; the match to TRBD1 covers 11 bases. Germline lookup yields CDR1 LNHDA and CDR2 SQIVND (reference sequence). Unmatched junction bases numbered 5, after V lost 6 bases and J lost 2 bases. The CDR3 has 15 residues. CDR3 nucleotides: TGTGCCAGTAGCCCCAGGACAGGGGGCAACACTGAAGCTTTCTTT. Amino acid sequence: CASSPRTGGNTEAFF.

The gene calls are TRBV18 and TRBJ2-3; 7 bases align to TRBD2. CDR3 length: 16 amino acids. Trimming cost V 4 bases and J 1 base; bases outside gene matches: 8. The germline V gene has CDR1 KGHSH and CDR2 LQKENI. This CDR3 is CASSLRAGAGTDTQYF. The CDR3 region has the DNA TGTGCCAGCTCACTTCGGGCGGGAGCCGGCACAGATACGCAGTATTTT.

The V call is TRBV18, the J call TRBJ2-5, with TRBD2 matching over 9 bases. Trimming cost V 0 bases and J 4 bases; bases outside gene matches: 0. CDR3 length: 14 amino acids. CDR1 and CDR2 (germline): KGHSH, LQKENI. Written as DNA, the CDR3 is TGTGCCAGCTCACCACCGCGGGGGGGAGAGACCCAGTACTTC. It codes for CASSPPRGGETQYF.

The chain couples TRBV18 to TRBJ1-3; D ambiguous. The CDR3 runs 14 residues. V lost 2 bases to trimming and J lost 2 bases, with 7 bases between them. The V gene's germline CDR1 is KGHSH and CDR2 LQKENI. Written as DNA, the CDR3 is TGTGCCAGCTCACCATCTTCCCCTGGAAACACCATATATTTT. This codes for CASSPSSPGNTIYF.

The chain recombines TRBV4-3 with TRBJ2-7, with a tentative D call TRBD1 (5 bases). The germline gives CDR1 LGHNA, CDR2 YSLEER. The V and J ends lost 3 bases and 0 bases respectively, with 12 bases between them. The CDR3 length is 15 residues. Written as DNA, the CDR3 is TGCGCCAGCAGCCACTCCACAGGCAACTCCTACGAGCAGTACTTC. Translation gives CASSHSTGNSYEQYF.

The gene calls are TRBV7-2 and TRBJ1-3; tentative D call: TRBD1 (5 bases). V was pared by 0 bases and J by 0 bases, with 9 bases between. The CDR3 totals 16 residues. CDR1 is SGHTA and CDR2 is FQGNSA in the germline V gene. The DNA for the CDR3 is TGTGCCAGCAGCTTAGCGGGGGGGATCTCTGGAAACACCATATATTTT. Protein product: CASSLAGGISGNTIYF.

This clone has a handful of counts. The chain is built from TRBV14 and TRBJ1-2; a weak D match, TRBD1 (6 bases). Deletions cut 2 bases from V and 2 bases from J, with 12 bases between. There are 15 residues in the CDR3. CDR1 is SGHDN, CDR2 FVKESK, per germline. The CDR3 nucleotides are TGTGCCAGCAGCCAACTCCAGGGGATCAACTATGGCTACACCTTC. Translated, it gives CASSQLQGINYGYTF.

The V call is TRBV7-9, the J call TRBJ2-5, with 7 bases that match TRBD1. Germline-derived CDR1 and CDR2 are SEHNR and FQNEAQ (reference sequence). The CDR3 is 14 amino acids. V shed 5 bases and J 4 bases; nucleotides not matched to a gene: 7. The CDR3 here is CASSRRQGTETQYF. DNA of the CDR3: TGTGCCAGCAGCCGAAGACAGGGTACAGAGACCCAGTACTTC.

J is TRBJ2-7 and V is TRBV21-1; the table calls TRBD2, which could not be checked here. TRBV21-1 is flagged as a pseudogene. The CDR3 runs to 15 residues. CDR3 coding DNA: TGTGCCAGCAGCAAAGCGCCTAGCGGGGGCTACGAGCAGTACTTC. Translated: CASSKAPSGGYEQYF.

This rearrangement joins TRBV9 to TRBJ2-3; TRBD2 matches 10 bases. Germline trimming cut 3 bases from V and 2 bases from J; bases unmatched to any gene: 9. CDR1 is SGDLS and CDR2 is YYNGEE in the germline V gene. The CDR3 covers 17 residues. The CDR3: CASSGSKLAGFTDTQYF. As DNA, the CDR3 is TGTGCCAGCAGCGGATCAAAACTAGCGGGGTTCACAGATACGCAGTATTTT.

The chain joins TRBV2 to TRBJ1-5; a weak D match, TRBD1 (6 bases). CDR1 is SNHLY, CDR2 FYNNEI, per germline. This CDR3 has 12 amino acids. V was cut by 8 bases and J by 1 base, with 6 bases left in between. CDR3 region: CASQGSNQPQHF. Here the CDR3 DNA reads TGTGCCAGCCAGGGGAGCAATCAGCCCCAGCATTTT.